A single sample gave rise to the 14 T cell receptor beta chains below, sequenced in a study of T cells in localized non-small cell lung cancer. TCRdb keeps only in-frame clones here, not all; method: immunoSEQ multiplex PCR. The data hold about 1,300 clones, with approximately 25% observed a single time. The sample was lung tumor tissue, taken before any cancer treatment. These receptors were taken from a male donor at least 60 years old with stage I lung adenocarcinoma.

This clone is deemed large. The chain has TRBV11-3 and TRBJ2-2; D possibly matches TRBD1 or TRBD2 (6 bases each). Germline CDR1 SGHNT, CDR2 YENEEA. CDR3 size: 15 residues. Between the trimmed V and J ends, which lost 3 bases and 0 bases, there was a span of 8 bases. In nucleotides, the CDR3 is TGTGCCAGCAGCTTGGGGGGCACGAACACCGGGGAGCTGTTTTTT. As protein: CASSLGGTNTGELFF.

This clone showed up just a few times. CDR3 in amino acids: CASSELVAYTDTQYF. The CDR3 region has the DNA TGTGCCAGCAGTGAATTAGTGGCCTACACAGATACGCAGTATTTT. V and J are TRBV9 and TRBJ2-3; D ambiguous. The CDR3 runs to 15 residues. V was cut by 5 bases and J by 2 bases, with 15 bases left in between. Germline CDR1 is SGDLS and CDR2 is YYNGEE.

This clone was found a few times. The V gene is TRBV2, the J gene TRBJ1-3; 7 bases match TRBD1. Germline trimming cut 6 bases from V and 0 bases from J; bases unmatched to any gene: 5. The V gene's germline CDR1 is SNHLY and CDR2 FYNNEI. The length of the CDR3 is 15 residues. The CDR3 nucleotides read TGTGCCAGCAGCGCAGACAGGGCCTCTGGAAACACCATATATTTT. This gives the protein CASSADRASGNTIYF.

This chain connects TRBV30 to TRBJ1-2, with D possibly matching TRBD1 (5 bases). The CDR3 covers 14 residues. Per germline, CDR1 GTSNPN and CDR2 SVGIG (reference sequence). Trimming stripped 2 bases from V and 7 bases from J, with 17 bases between. The CDR3 here is CAWSTIGGFGGYTF. The CDR3 coding sequence is TGTGCCTGGAGTACTATTGGGGGTTTCGGTGGCTACACCTTC.

This clone was observed a handful of times. The chain recombines TRBV9 with TRBJ2-3, with 11 bases that match TRBD1. The trim removed 0 bases at V and 4 bases at J, leaving 7 bases unmatched. There are 17 residues in the CDR3. Germline values: CDR1 SGDLS, CDR2 YYNGEE. The CDR3, as DNA: TGTGCCAGCAGCGTAGACCCCCGGGGACAGGGGGCAGATACGCAGTATTTT. As protein: CASSVDPRGQGADTQYF.

J is TRBJ2-1 and V is TRBV10-2; 11 nucleotides align to TRBD2. Germline-derived CDR1 and CDR2 are WSHSY and SAAADI. The trim removed 6 bases at V and 9 bases at J, leaving 19 bases unmatched. CDR3 length equals 18 residues. CDR3 amino acids: CASRDRGLTSGGLGEQFF. For the CDR3, the DNA is TGCGCCAGCAGGGATAGGGGACTAACTAGCGGGGGCCTCGGTGAGCAGTTCTTC.

V is TRBV29-1 and J is TRBJ2-2, with TRBD2 matching 7 bases. After removal of 7 bases from V and 7 bases from J, the junction contained 12 bases not matched to a gene. CDR3 size: 14 residues. The germline CDR1 and CDR2 sequences are SQVTM and ANQGSEA. DNA for the CDR3: TGCAGCGCGCGGGAGTGGGAGGACGTCGGGGAGCTGTTTTTT. The encoded protein is CSAREWEDVGELFF.

This chain uses TRBV25-1 with TRBJ2-7, with 7 nucleotides matching TRBD1. CDR3 size: 14 residues. The J segment lost 6 bases and the V segment lost 4 bases, leaving 9 bases of the junction unmatched. Per the germline V gene, CDR1 is MGHDK and CDR2 is SYGVNS. The CDR3 reads CASSGAGGLLEQYF. Here the CDR3 DNA reads TGTGCCAGCAGTGGGGCAGGGGGTCTTCTCGAGCAGTACTTC.

The chain employs TRBV9 and TRBJ2-2, with 9 nucleotides matching TRBD2. V lost 0 bases to trimming and J lost 6 bases; unmatched junction nucleotides: 9. The germline V gene has CDR1 SGDLS and CDR2 YYNGEE. The length of the CDR3 is 17 residues. CDR3 sequence reads: CASSVVGSGSSPGELFF. CDR3 nucleotides: TGTGCCAGCAGCGTAGTCGGTAGCGGGAGTTCCCCCGGGGAGCTGTTTTTT.

This clone showed up just a few times. This chain joins TRBV30 and TRBJ2-5; 8 bases agree with TRBD2. The V gene end was trimmed by 0 bases and the J gene end by 4 bases; junction bases not matched to a gene: 4. Germline CDR1 is GTSNPN and CDR2 is SVGIG (reference sequence). This CDR3 has 14 residues. CDR3 DNA sequence: TGTGCCTGGAGTGTAACCGGGAGGGGAGAGACCCAGTACTTC. Translating it yields CAWSVTGRGETQYF.

The chain joins TRBV30 to TRBJ2-7, with 12 bases identical to TRBD2. The CDR3 spans 18 residues. J gave up 7 bases and V 4 bases, and 20 bases lay outside the gene matches. Looked up from germline, CDR1 is GTSNPN and CDR2 is SVGIG (reference sequence). CDR3 coding DNA: TGTGCCTGGAAGGGACGAAATCTAGCGGGAGGGCCAAAAGGAGAGCAGTACTTC. Translating gives CAWKGRNLAGGPKGEQYF.

This clone came up a few times. This chain connects TRBV6-8 to TRBJ1-4; tentative D call: TRBD1 (6 bases). The V end was cut by 2 bases, the J end by 7 bases, with 14 bases between. Germline values: CDR1 MNHGY, CDR2 SAAAGT. The CDR3 loop spans 15 amino acids. The DNA for the CDR3 is TGTGCCAGCAGTTACCCCACAGGGCCGGGTGAAAAACTGTTTTTT. It specifies CASSYPTGPGEKLFF.

The chain combines TRBV18 with TRBJ1-1, with D possibly matching TRBD1 (6 bases). The V end lost 3 bases, the J end lost 4 bases, and 18 bases lay between the germline ends. Germline CDR1 reads KGHSH; CDR2 reads LQKENI. This CDR3 region has 16 residues. CDR3 protein: CASSPRDMGGGTEAFF. Here the CDR3 DNA reads TGTGCCAGCTCACCTAGGGACATGGGAGGAGGCACTGAAGCTTTCTTT.

The CDR3 protein is CASSKNTQGSGEKLFF. The CDR3 DNA sequence: TGTGCCAGCAGTAAGAACACACAGGGTAGTGGTGAAAAACTGTTTTTT. V usage is TRBV6-8 and J usage is TRBJ1-4, with D tentatively TRBD1 (6 bases). In germline, CDR1 is MNHGY, CDR2 SAAAGT. The CDR3 has 16 amino acids. V dropped 5 bases and J dropped 7 bases, with 20 bases sitting between them.